This T cell receptor (beta chain) was recovered during a study of cytomegalovirus exposure and HLA in healthy donors. Study-wide background: Findings of an earlier analysis included some 120 million unique TCR beta sequences from roughly 200 million T cells.

The PCR was carried out with 60 Vbeta primers and 13 Jbeta primers. The data were produced by immunoSEQ multiplex PCR, yet TCRdb's version contains in-frame clones alone and is incomplete. The table includes approximately 150,000 clones, more than 75% detected once. Study conclusions and caveats: As a later analysis revealed, most CMV-associated TCR beta chains appeared HLA-restricted. Confirmation was obtained in vitro that a few CMV-associated chains are specific for CMV antigens. Later analysis identified several of the most significant clusters that appeared linked to common viral pathogens.

Concerning this clone itself: Its antigen is not known.

Germline values: CDR1 MNHEY, CDR2 SVGAGI. The CDR3 spans 15 residues. The J segment lost 7 bases and the V segment lost 2 bases, leaving 10 bases of the junction unmatched. The rearrangement joins TRBV6-5 to TRBJ2-7, with TRBD2 matching over 8 bases. The clonotype comes from a man between 18 and 29 years old in good health and CMV-seropositive. Sequencing input: PBMCs. The DNA of the CDR3 is TGTGCCAGCAGTTACGGTTATAGCGGGATGGAAGAGCAGTACTTC. Its translation: CASSYGYSGMEEQYF.